This passage covers 8 T cell receptor beta chains from one sample sequenced in a study of human T cells and chemical hapten exposure. TCRdb re-called the RACE reads through MiXCR, storing one row per CDR3 protein. The sample holds around 190,000 distinct CDR3 sequences; about 20% are singletons and the top ten take approximately 6.7%. Described time point: patch test 1, 2 weeks after DPC sensitization. The treatment here: therapeutic diphenylcyclopropenone sensitization with weekly scalp DPC. This specimen consisted of whole blood, obtained in connection with sensitization to the hapten diphenylcyclopropenone (DPC). The receptors come from a woman between 50 and 59 years old with alopecia areata. Some clones in this sample may be carry-over from other donors' samples.

V and J are TRBV20-1 and TRBJ2-1; D is perhaps TRBD2 (7 bases). This CDR3 contains 12 residues. Trimming cost V 3 bases and J 9 bases, with 12 bases left between them. Germline lookup yields CDR1 DFQATT and CDR2 SNEGSKA (reference sequence). CDR3 amino acids: CSARGGQSEQFF. DNA for the CDR3: TGCAGTGCTAGGGGGGGGCAGAGTGAGCAGTTCTTC.

This clonotype was seen more than once but under ten times. The rearrangement joins TRBV6-6 to TRBJ1-4; D unresolved. The CDR3 loop spans 14 amino acids. Trimming pared 10 bases from V and 8 bases from J, leaving 20 bases between. The germline V gene encodes CDR1 MNHNY and CDR2 SVGAGI (reference sequence). This CDR3 reads CATKSDTLGEKLFF. DNA of the CDR3: TGTGCCACCAAGTCCGATACACTCGGAGAAAAACTGTTTTTT.

This clonotype showed up just a few times. The V gene is TRBV19, the J gene TRBJ2-2, with D unclear. The CDR3 has 16 amino acids. Germline assignment: CDR1 LNHDA and CDR2 SQIVND (reference sequence). V was shortened by 6 bases and J by 8 bases, with 22 bases between the two germline ends. Written as DNA, the CDR3 is TGTGCCAGTAGGGGCCGTTCCGGCCTCACGAGGGGGGAGCTGTTTTTT. Its protein product is CASRGRSGLTRGELFF.

This clonotype occurred a few times. The CDR3 region has the DNA TGCAGTGCCCGTAAGACTAGCGGGAGAGTCTTCTCCTACAATGAGCAGTTCTTC. Translated, it gives CSARKTSGRVFSYNEQFF. This sequence joins TRBV20-1 and TRBJ2-1, with TRBD2 matching over 12 bases. This CDR3 is built from 18 residues. Germline lookup yields CDR1 DFQATT and CDR2 SNEGSKA (reference sequence). With 6 bases clipped from V and 0 bases from J, the junction kept 12 bases outside the gene matches.

The table lists this clonotype with many counts. This chain uses TRBV19 with TRBJ1-5; 11 bases are a match to TRBD1. The CDR3 length is 14 residues. V dropped 6 bases and J dropped 6; count of bases not matched to a gene: 4. Germline V gene sequence: CDR1 LNHDA, CDR2 SQIVND (reference sequence). This CDR3 reads CASSGTGGSQPQHF. The CDR3 region has the DNA TGTGCCAGTAGCGGGACAGGGGGGTCTCAGCCCCAGCATTTT.

In its sample, this clonotype was seen a few times. The CDR3 protein is CSASGPRGYNEQFF. In DNA form, the CDR3 reads TGCAGTGCTAGTGGACCTAGGGGCTACAATGAGCAGTTCTTC. V is TRBV20-1 and J is TRBJ2-1; tentatively, D is TRBD1 (5 bases). CDR3 length: 14 amino acids. The germline V and J ends were trimmed by 3 bases and 3 bases, with 12 bases remaining between them. Germline CDR1 is DFQATT and CDR2 is SNEGSKA (reference sequence).

There are a few counts of this clonotype. V is TRBV5-1 and J is TRBJ2-3; D is perhaps TRBD1 (6 bases). Germline CDR1 SGHRS, CDR2 YFSETQ. Deletions cut 0 bases from V and 9 bases from J, with 8 bases between. CDR3 length: 12 residues. The CDR3, as DNA: TGCGCCAGCAGCTTGGATGGGACAACGCAGTATTTT. It encodes CASSLDGTTQYF.

A remark on this clonotype: The final CDR3 position lacks the conserved phenylalanine or tryptophan, pointing to a likely read error. For the CDR3, the DNA is TGTGCCAGCAGCTTGGAGGGTTTAAGGAGCGGGAGAACGTCAGATACGCAGTATTTA. Translation: CASSLEGLRSGRTSDTQYL. This chain joins TRBV5-4 and TRBJ2-3; 8 bases map to TRBD2. The V gene's germline CDR1 is SGHNT and CDR2 YYREEE (reference sequence). The V and J ends lost 0 bases and 4 bases, in that order; junction bases with no gene match: 16. The CDR3 runs to 19 residues.